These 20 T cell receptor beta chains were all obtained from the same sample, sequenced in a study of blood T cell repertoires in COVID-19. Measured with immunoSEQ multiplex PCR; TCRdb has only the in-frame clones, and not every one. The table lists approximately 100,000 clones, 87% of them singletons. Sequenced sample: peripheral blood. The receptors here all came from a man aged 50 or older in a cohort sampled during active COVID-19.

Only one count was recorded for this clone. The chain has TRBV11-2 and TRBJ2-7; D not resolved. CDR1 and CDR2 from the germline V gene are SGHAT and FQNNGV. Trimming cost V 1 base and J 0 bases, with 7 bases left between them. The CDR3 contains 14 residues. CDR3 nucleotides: TGTGCCAGCAGCTTAGTTCCAGGCTCCTACGAGCAGTACTTC. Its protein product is CASSLVPGSYEQYF.

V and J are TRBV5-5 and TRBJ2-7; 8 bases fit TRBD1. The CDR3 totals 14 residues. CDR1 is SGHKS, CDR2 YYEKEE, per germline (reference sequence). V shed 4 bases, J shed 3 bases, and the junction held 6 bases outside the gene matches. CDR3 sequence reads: CASSEGQVGYEQYF. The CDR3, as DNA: TGTGCCAGCAGCGAGGGACAGGTGGGCTACGAGCAGTACTTC.

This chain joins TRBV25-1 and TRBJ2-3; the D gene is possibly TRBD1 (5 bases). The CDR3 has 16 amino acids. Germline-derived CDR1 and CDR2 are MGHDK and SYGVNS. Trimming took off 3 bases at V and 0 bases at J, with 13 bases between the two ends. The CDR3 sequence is CASSDRVTDSTDTQYF. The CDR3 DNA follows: TGTGCCAGCAGTGATAGGGTGACAGATAGCACAGATACGCAGTATTTT.

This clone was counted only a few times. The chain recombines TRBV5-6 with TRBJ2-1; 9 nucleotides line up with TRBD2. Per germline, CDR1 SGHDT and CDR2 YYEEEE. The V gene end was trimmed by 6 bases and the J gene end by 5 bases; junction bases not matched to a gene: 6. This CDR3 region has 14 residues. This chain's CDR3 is CASTSGLADNEQFF. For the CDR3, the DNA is TGTGCCAGCACGTCGGGACTAGCCGACAATGAGCAGTTCTTC.

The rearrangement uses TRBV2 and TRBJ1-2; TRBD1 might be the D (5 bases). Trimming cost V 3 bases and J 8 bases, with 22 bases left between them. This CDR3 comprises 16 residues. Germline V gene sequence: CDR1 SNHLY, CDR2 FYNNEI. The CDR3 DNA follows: TGTGCCAGCAGTGATCCCCCAGGGCGGACGGTGGGCGGCTACACCTTC. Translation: CASSDPPGRTVGGYTF.

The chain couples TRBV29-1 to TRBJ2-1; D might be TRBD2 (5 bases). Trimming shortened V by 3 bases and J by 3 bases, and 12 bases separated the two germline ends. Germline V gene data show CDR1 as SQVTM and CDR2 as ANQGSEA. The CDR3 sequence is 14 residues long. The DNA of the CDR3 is TGCAGCGTTGACCCGTCAGGACTCTACAATGAGCAGTTCTTC. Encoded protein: CSVDPSGLYNEQFF.

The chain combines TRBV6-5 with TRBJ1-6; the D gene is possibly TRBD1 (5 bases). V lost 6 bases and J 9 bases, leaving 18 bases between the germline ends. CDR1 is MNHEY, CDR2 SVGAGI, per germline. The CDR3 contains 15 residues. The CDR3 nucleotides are TGTGCCAGCAGCCGACAGTCCCCTAGGGGTTCACCCCTCCACTTT. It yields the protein CASSRQSPRGSPLHF.

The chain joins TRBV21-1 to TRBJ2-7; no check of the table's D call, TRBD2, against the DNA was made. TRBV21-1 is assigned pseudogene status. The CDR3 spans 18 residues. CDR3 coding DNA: TGTGCCAGCAGCAAAGATAGATCGCGAGGCGGGAGCTCCTACGAGCAGTACGTC. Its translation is CASSKDRSRGGSSYEQYV.

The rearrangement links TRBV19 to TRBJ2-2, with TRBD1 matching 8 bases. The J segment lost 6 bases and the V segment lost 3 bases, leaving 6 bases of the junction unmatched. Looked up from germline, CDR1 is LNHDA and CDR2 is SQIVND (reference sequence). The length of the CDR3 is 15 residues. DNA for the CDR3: TGTGCCAGTAGTATTCTCCAGGGGGCTGCCGGGGAGCTGTTTTTT. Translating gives CASSILQGAAGELFF.

In DNA form, the CDR3 reads TGTGCCAGCAGTTCAGGGTATGGCGAGACCCAGTACTTC. Protein product: CASSSGYGETQYF. This chain connects TRBV28 to TRBJ2-5; tentatively, D is TRBD1 (5 bases). V was clipped by 4 bases and J by 5 bases, with 11 bases between them. Germline values: CDR1 MDHEN, CDR2 SYDVKM. The CDR3 is made up of 13 amino acids.

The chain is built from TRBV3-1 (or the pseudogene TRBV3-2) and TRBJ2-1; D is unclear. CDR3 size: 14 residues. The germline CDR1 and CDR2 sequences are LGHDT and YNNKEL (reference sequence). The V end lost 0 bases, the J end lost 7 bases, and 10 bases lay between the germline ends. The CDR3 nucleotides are TGTGCCAGCAGCCAAGATGTAGTAGCTAATGAGCAGTTCTTC. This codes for CASSQDVVANEQFF.

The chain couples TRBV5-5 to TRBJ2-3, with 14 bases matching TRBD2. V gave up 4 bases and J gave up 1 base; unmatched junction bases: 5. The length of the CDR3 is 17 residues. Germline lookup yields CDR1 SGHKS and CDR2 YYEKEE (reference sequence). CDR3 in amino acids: CASSLRTSGGRTDTQYF. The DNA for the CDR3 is TGTGCCAGCAGCCTGAGGACTAGCGGGGGGCGCACAGATACGCAGTATTTT.

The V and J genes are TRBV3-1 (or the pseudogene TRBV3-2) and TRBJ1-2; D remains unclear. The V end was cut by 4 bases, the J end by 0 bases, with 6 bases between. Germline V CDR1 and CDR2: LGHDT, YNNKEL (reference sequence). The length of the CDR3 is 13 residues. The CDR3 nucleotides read TGTGCCAGCAGCCTTATAGCTAACTATGGCTACACCTTC. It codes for CASSLIANYGYTF.

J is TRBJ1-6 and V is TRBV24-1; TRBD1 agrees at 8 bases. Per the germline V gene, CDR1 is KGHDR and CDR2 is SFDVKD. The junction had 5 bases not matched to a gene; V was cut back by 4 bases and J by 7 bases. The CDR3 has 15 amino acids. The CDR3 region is CATSDGQGSNSPLHF. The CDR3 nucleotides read TGTGCCACCAGTGACGGACAGGGATCCAATTCACCCCTCCACTTT.

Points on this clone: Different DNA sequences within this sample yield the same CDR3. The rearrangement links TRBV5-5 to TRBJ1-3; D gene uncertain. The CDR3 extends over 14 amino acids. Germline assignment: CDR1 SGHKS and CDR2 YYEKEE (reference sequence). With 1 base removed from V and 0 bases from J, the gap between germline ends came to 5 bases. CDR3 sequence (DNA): TGTGCCAGCAGCTTGCAAAACTCTGGAAACACCATATATTTT. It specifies CASSLQNSGNTIYF.

CDR3: CASSTRDRFYEQYF. The DNA of the CDR3 is TGTGCCAGCAGCACCCGGGACAGATTCTACGAGCAGTACTTC. V gene TRBV5-6 combines with J gene TRBJ2-7, with 7 bases matching TRBD1. The CDR3 length is 14 residues. The trim removed 4 bases at V and 3 bases at J, leaving 7 bases unmatched. Germline CDR1 and CDR2: SGHDT and YYEEEE.

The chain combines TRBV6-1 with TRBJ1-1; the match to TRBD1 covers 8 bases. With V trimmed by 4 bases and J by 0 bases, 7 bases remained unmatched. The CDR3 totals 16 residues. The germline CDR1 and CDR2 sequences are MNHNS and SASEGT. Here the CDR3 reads CASSAGGAPLNTEAFF. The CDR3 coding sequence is TGTGCCAGCAGTGCAGGGGGCGCCCCTTTGAACACTGAAGCTTTCTTT.

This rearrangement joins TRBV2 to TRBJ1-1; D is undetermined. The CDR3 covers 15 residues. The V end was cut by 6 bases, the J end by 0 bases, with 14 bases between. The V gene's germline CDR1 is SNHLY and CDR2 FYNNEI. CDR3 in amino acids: CASRGGRQMNTEAFF. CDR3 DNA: TGTGCCAGCAGAGGCGGGAGGCAGATGAACACTGAAGCTTTCTTT.

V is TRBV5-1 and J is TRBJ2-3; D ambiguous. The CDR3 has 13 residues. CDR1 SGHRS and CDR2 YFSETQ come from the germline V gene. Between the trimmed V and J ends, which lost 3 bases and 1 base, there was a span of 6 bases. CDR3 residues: CASSSPGTDTQYF. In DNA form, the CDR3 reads TGCGCCAGCAGCTCCCCTGGCACAGATACGCAGTATTTT.

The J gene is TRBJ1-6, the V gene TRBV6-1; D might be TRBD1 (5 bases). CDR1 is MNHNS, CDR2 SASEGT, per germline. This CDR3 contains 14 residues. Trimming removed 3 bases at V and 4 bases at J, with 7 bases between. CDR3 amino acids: CASSDGGYNSPLHF. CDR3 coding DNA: TGTGCCAGCAGTGACGGGGGATATAATTCACCCCTCCACTTT.